This T cell receptor beta chain was sequenced during a study of blood T cell dynamics during melanoma immunotherapy. This clone was observed once. A single base separates this from a much larger clone, so it may be a read error. Time point meaning: pre-treatment baseline. TCRdb's copy holds only in-frame clones and misses some; the assay was immunoSEQ multiplex PCR. Of roughly 11,000 clones listed, roughly 85% are singletons. Sample: blood, taken from a patient treated with checkpoint blockade. The receptor was derived from a human donor with melanoma.

CDR3 DNA sequence: TGTGCCAGCACCAGCACAGCGGGAGTTGAAGGGACCCAGTACTTC. Translated, it gives CASTSTAGVEGTQYF. The chain has TRBV6-5 and TRBJ2-5; TRBD2 matches at 8 bases. CDR3 length equals 15 residues. V trimming: 7 bases; J trimming: 7 bases; junction bases outside the gene matches: 14. Germline V gene sequence: CDR1 MNHEY, CDR2 SVGAGI.